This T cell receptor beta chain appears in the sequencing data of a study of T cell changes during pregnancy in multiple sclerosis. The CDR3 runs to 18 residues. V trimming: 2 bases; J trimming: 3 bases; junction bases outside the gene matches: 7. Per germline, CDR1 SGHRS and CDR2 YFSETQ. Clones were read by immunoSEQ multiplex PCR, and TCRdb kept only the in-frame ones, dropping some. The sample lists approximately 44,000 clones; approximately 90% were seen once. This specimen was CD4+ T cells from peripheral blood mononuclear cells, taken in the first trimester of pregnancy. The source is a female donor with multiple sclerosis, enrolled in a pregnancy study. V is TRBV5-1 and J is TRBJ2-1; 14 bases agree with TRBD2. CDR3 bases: TGCGCCAGCAGCTTTCCGACTAGCGGGAGGGCCTACTACAATGAGCAGTTCTTC. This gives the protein CASSFPTSGRAYYNEQFF. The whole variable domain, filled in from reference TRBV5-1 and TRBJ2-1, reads KAGVTQTPRYLIKTRGQQVTLSCSPISGHRSVSWYQQTPGQGLQFLFEYFSETQRNKGNFPGRFSGRQFSNSRSEMNVSTLELGDSALYLCASSFPTSGRAYYNEQFFGPGTRLTVL.